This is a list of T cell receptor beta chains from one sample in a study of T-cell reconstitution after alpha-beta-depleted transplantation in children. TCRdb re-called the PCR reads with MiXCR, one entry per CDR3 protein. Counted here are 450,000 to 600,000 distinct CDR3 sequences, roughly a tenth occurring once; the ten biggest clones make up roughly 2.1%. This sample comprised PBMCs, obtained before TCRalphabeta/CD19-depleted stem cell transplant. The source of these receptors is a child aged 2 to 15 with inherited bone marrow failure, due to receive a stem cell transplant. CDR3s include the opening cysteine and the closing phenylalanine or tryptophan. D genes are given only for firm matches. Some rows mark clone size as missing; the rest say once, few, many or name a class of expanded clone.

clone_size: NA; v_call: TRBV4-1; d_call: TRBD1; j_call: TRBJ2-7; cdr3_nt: TGCGCCAGCAGCCAAGACCCAGGGGGAAACGAGCAGTACTTC; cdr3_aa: CASSQDPGGNEQYF
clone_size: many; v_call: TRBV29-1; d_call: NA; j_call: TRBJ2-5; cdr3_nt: TGCAGCGTTGACACCGGGGTACAAGAGACCCAGTACTTC; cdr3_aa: CSVDTGVQETQYF
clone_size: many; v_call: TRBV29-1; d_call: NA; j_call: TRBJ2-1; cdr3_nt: TGCAGCGTTCAGTCCGGAGTCTCCTACAATGAGCAGTTCTTC; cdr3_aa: CSVQSGVSYNEQFF
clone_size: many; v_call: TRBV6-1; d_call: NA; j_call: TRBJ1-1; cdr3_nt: TGTGCCAGCAGCTCCCCAAGGGGAATCGAAGCTTTCTTT; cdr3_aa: CASSSPRGIEAFF
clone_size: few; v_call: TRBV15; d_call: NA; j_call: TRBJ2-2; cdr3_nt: TGTGCCACCAGCAGGGACGGGCGGGGCGCGAACACCGGGGAGCTGTTTTTT; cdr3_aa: CATSRDGRGANTGELFF
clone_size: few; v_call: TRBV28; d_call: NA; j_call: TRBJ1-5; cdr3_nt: TGTGCCAGCAGTTTACCCGGGGTAGTTAGCAATCAGCCCCAGCATTTT; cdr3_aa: CASSLPGVVSNQPQHF
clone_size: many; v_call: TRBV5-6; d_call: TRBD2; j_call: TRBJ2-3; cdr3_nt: TGTGCCAGCAGCTTTGATGAGACTAGCGGTTTAGATACGCAGTATTTT; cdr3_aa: CASSFDETSGLDTQYF
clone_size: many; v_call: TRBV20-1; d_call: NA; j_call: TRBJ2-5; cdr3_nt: TGCAGTGCTAGAGATCAAGAGAGTTGGGAACAGACCCAGTACTTC; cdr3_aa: CSARDQESWEQTQYF
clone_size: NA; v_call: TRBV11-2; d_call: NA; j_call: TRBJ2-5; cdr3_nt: TGTGCCAGCAGCGCTACAGGGCAGACCCAGTACTTC; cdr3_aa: CASSATGQTQYF
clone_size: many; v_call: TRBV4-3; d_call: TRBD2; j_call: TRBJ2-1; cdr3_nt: TGCGCCAGCAGCCAAGGGTCAGCGGGGGGCCACAATGAGCAGTTCTTC; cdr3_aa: CASSQGSAGGHNEQFF
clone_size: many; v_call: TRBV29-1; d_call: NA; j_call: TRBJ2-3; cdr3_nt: TGCAGCGTTGAAGGGAGGGACACTAGCACAGATACGCAGTATTTT; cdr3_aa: CSVEGRDTSTDTQYF
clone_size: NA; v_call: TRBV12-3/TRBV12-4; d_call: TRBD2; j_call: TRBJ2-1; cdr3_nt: TGTGCCAGCAGTCGGGCGGGAGGCCGCTACAATGAGCAGTTCTTC; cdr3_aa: CASSRAGGRYNEQFF
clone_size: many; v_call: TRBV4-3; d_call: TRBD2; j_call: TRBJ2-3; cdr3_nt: TGCGCCAGCAGCCTACGGCGAGGAATCACTAGCGGGAGCACAGATACGCAGTATTTT; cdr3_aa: CASSLRRGITSGSTDTQYF